The rows below give T cell receptor beta chains drawn from one sample of a study of cytomegalovirus exposure and HLA in healthy donors. TCRdb keeps only in-frame clones here, not all; method: immunoSEQ multiplex PCR. Among some 110,000 clones listed, about nine tenths were seen once. Specimen: PBMCs. These receptor sequences come from a man aged 18 to 30 in good health and CMV-seronegative. The CDR3 runs from the conserved cysteine through the conserved F or W. Fields, in order: CDR3 protein, CDR3 DNA, V gene, D gene, J gene, clone size. The D gene is left open where the match is weak. The listing skips clone size in some rows; elsewhere it reads once, few, many or a size class.

CDR3 protein: CASSPGGTNNQPQHF
CDR3 DNA: TGTGCCAGCAGCCCAGGTGGCACGAACAATCAGCCCCAGCATTTT
V gene: TRBV7-2
D gene: .
J gene: TRBJ1-5
clone size: once

CDR3 protein: CASSLVSVRNTGELFF
CDR3 DNA: TGTGCCAGCAGCTTAGTATCGGTACGGAACACCGGGGAGCTGTTTTTT
V gene: TRBV7-2
D gene: .
J gene: TRBJ2-2
clone size: .

CDR3 protein: CASSLAPQNNYGYTF
CDR3 DNA: TGTGCCAGCAGTTTAGCCCCCCAGAATAACTATGGCTACACCTTC
V gene: TRBV27
D gene: .
J gene: TRBJ1-2
clone size: .

CDR3 protein: CASSLGGTGNTGELFF
CDR3 DNA: TGCGCCAGCAGCTTGGGCGGGACAGGAAACACCGGGGAGCTGTTTTTT
V gene: TRBV5-1
D gene: TRBD1
J gene: TRBJ2-2
clone size: .

CDR3 protein: CASSRDRVQLNEKLFF
CDR3 DNA: TGTGCCAGCAGCCGGGACAGGGTTCAGCTTAATGAAAAACTGTTTTTT
V gene: TRBV27
D gene: TRBD1
J gene: TRBJ1-4
clone size: .

CDR3 protein: CASSYQSGTGLAFF
CDR3 DNA: TGTGCCAGCAGCTATCAGTCCGGGACAGGACTCGCTTTCTTT
V gene: TRBV9
D gene: TRBD1
J gene: TRBJ1-1
clone size: .

CDR3 protein: CASSLTRTSGRETQYF
CDR3 DNA: TGTGCCAGCAGTCTCACGAGGACTAGCGGGAGAGAGACCCAGTACTTC
V gene: TRBV27
D gene: TRBD2
J gene: TRBJ2-5
clone size: .

CDR3 protein: CASSEGGHSYEQYF
CDR3 DNA: TGTGCCAGCAGTGAAGGAGGCCACTCCTACGAGCAGTACTTC
V gene: TRBV6-1
D gene: .
J gene: TRBJ2-7
clone size: .

CDR3 protein: CASSPPSGSVPEQYF
CDR3 DNA: TGTGCCAGCAGTCCTCCTAGCGGGAGTGTACCCGAGCAGTACTTC
V gene: TRBV27
D gene: TRBD2
J gene: TRBJ2-7
clone size: .

CDR3 protein: CATGVARLQETQYF
CDR3 DNA: TGTGCCACCGGGGTGGCCAGATTACAAGAGACCCAGTACTTC
V gene: TRBV28
D gene: .
J gene: TRBJ2-5
clone size: .

CDR3 protein: CASSMGQGIDQPQHF
CDR3 DNA: TGTGCCAGCAGCATGGGACAGGGTATTGATCAGCCCCAGCATTTT
V gene: TRBV7-9
D gene: TRBD1
J gene: TRBJ1-5
clone size: .

CDR3 protein: CASRVTGGKSYNEQFF
CDR3 DNA: TGTGCCAGCAGGGTGACAGGGGGGAAATCCTACAATGAGCAGTTCTTC
V gene: TRBV2
D gene: TRBD1
J gene: TRBJ2-1
clone size: few

CDR3 protein: CASSPNYASTNEKLFF
CDR3 DNA: TGTGCCAGCAGCCCTAATTACGCCTCAACTAATGAAAAACTGTTTTTT
V gene: TRBV28
D gene: .
J gene: TRBJ1-4
clone size: .

CDR3 protein: CASSPGLATQYF
CDR3 DNA: TGTGCCAGCAGTCCAGGACTAGCTACGCAGTATTTT
V gene: TRBV27
D gene: TRBD2
J gene: TRBJ2-3
clone size: .

CDR3 protein: CASSEQGFQETQYF
CDR3 DNA: TGTGCCAGCAGTGAACAGGGTTTTCAAGAGACCCAGTACTTC
V gene: TRBV25-1
D gene: .
J gene: TRBJ2-5
clone size: .

CDR3 protein: CASSPDTLNTEAFF
CDR3 DNA: TGCGCCAGCAGCCCAGACACCCTGAACACTGAAGCTTTCTTT
V gene: TRBV5-1
D gene: .
J gene: TRBJ1-1
clone size: .

CDR3 protein: CASSLYRTYSVDNEQFF
CDR3 DNA: TGTGCCAGCAGCTTGTATCGTACCTACTCCGTTGACAATGAGCAGTTCTTC
V gene: TRBV5-4
D gene: .
J gene: TRBJ2-1
clone size: .

CDR3 protein: CASSPRELAGYNEQFF
CDR3 DNA: TGTGCCAGCAGCCCCCGGGAACTAGCGGGATACAATGAGCAGTTCTTC
V gene: TRBV11-3
D gene: TRBD2
J gene: TRBJ2-1
clone size: .

CDR3 protein: CASSFSGLGGNTIYF
CDR3 DNA: TGTGCCAGCAGTTTCTCAGGGTTAGGAGGAAACACCATATATTTT
V gene: TRBV27
D gene: .
J gene: TRBJ1-3
clone size: few

CDR3 protein: CASSPGGGVGGEQYF
CDR3 DNA: TGTGCCAGCAGCCCCGGGGGAGGGGTTGGGGGCGAGCAGTACTTC
V gene: TRBV7-8
D gene: TRBD2
J gene: TRBJ2-7
clone size: .

CDR3 protein: CSVGGGTGHSYEQYF
CDR3 DNA: TGCAGCGTTGGAGGGGGGACAGGACATTCCTACGAGCAGTACTTC
V gene: TRBV29-1
D gene: TRBD1
J gene: TRBJ2-7
clone size: few

CDR3 protein: CASSRGGTEAFF
CDR3 DNA: TGTGCCAGCAGCAGGGGGGGCACTGAAGCTTTCTTT
V gene: TRBV11-2
D gene: .
J gene: TRBJ1-1
clone size: few

CDR3 protein: CASSISSGWRATNTEAFF
CDR3 DNA: TGTGCCAGTAGTATTAGCTCGGGTTGGAGGGCTACGAACACTGAAGCTTTCTTT
V gene: TRBV19
D gene: .
J gene: TRBJ1-1
clone size: .

CDR3 protein: CASGAGTGDGSPLHF
CDR3 DNA: TGTGCCAGTGGCGCCGGGACAGGGGACGGTTCACCCCTCCACTTT
V gene: TRBV19
D gene: TRBD1
J gene: TRBJ1-6
clone size: few

CDR3 protein: CASIAESTDTQYF
CDR3 DNA: TGTGCCAGCATAGCGGAAAGCACAGATACGCAGTATTTT
V gene: TRBV7-9
D gene: .
J gene: TRBJ2-3
clone size: .

CDR3 protein: CASSGTGAHQPQHF
CDR3 DNA: TGTGCCAGTAGTGGGACAGGGGCTCATCAGCCCCAGCATTTT
V gene: TRBV19
D gene: TRBD1
J gene: TRBJ1-5
clone size: .

CDR3 protein: CAMGGGSNEQFF
CDR3 DNA: TGTGCCATGGGGGGTGGTAGCAATGAGCAGTTCTTC
V gene: TRBV10-3
D gene: .
J gene: TRBJ2-1
clone size: .

CDR3 protein: CASRTSGSYEQYF
CDR3 DNA: TGTGCCAGCCGGACTAGCGGGTCCTACGAGCAGTACTTC
V gene: TRBV19
D gene: TRBD2
J gene: TRBJ2-7
clone size: .

CDR3 protein: CASSPQGGIAEAFF
CDR3 DNA: TGTGCCAGCAGCCCCCAGGGAGGGATCGCTGAAGCTTTCTTT
V gene: TRBV5-4
D gene: .
J gene: TRBJ1-1
clone size: .

CDR3 protein: CASSPGPNTGELFF
CDR3 DNA: TGCGCCAGCAGCCCAGGGCCGAACACCGGGGAGCTGTTTTTT
V gene: TRBV10-1
D gene: .
J gene: TRBJ2-2
clone size: once

CDR3 protein: CASSEGSGSYEQYF
CDR3 DNA: TGTGCCAGCAGCGAAGGGAGCGGGTCCTACGAGCAGTACTTC
V gene: TRBV9
D gene: .
J gene: TRBJ2-7
clone size: .

CDR3 protein: CASSLASGGVDTQYF
CDR3 DNA: TGTGCCAGCAGCTTAGCTAGCGGGGGGGTGGATACGCAGTATTTT
V gene: TRBV7-2
D gene: TRBD2
J gene: TRBJ2-3
clone size: .

CDR3 protein: CASSSGQFYEQYF
CDR3 DNA: TGTGCCAGCAGTTCGGGACAGTTTTACGAGCAGTACTTC
V gene: TRBV28
D gene: TRBD1
J gene: TRBJ2-7
clone size: .

CDR3 protein: CASSVEGSNQPQHF
CDR3 DNA: TGTGCCAGCAGTGTGGAGGGAAGCAATCAGCCCCAGCATTTT
V gene: TRBV6-1
D gene: .
J gene: TRBJ1-5
clone size: few

CDR3 protein: CATSKETGVKAGELFF
CDR3 DNA: TGTGCCACCAGCAAGGAGACAGGGGTTAAGGCCGGGGAGCTGTTTTTT
V gene: TRBV15
D gene: TRBD1
J gene: TRBJ2-2
clone size: .

CDR3 protein: CASSLRGFDQPQHF
CDR3 DNA: TGTGCCAGCAGTCTCAGGGGCTTTGATCAGCCCCAGCATTTT
V gene: TRBV27
D gene: .
J gene: TRBJ1-5
clone size: .

CDR3 protein: CAWRGTVNTGELFF
CDR3 DNA: TGTGCCTGGAGAGGGACAGTTAACACCGGGGAGCTGTTTTTT
V gene: TRBV30
D gene: TRBD1
J gene: TRBJ2-2
clone size: .

CDR3 protein: CASSTSGGVGADTQYF
CDR3 DNA: TGTGCCAGTAGTACGTCCGGGGGAGTAGGAGCAGATACGCAGTATTTT
V gene: TRBV19
D gene: .
J gene: TRBJ2-3
clone size: .

CDR3 protein: CASSPTGSRAYEQYF
CDR3 DNA: TGTGCCAGCTCACCGACAGGTTCAAGGGCCTACGAGCAGTACTTC
V gene: TRBV18
D gene: .
J gene: TRBJ2-7
clone size: .

CDR3 protein: CASSVRGSTDTQYF
CDR3 DNA: TGTGCCAGCAGCGTTAGGGGCAGCACAGATACGCAGTATTTT
V gene: TRBV9
D gene: .
J gene: TRBJ2-3
clone size: .

CDR3 protein: CASSLLPPRLAGHTDTQYF
CDR3 DNA: TGTGCCAGCAGCTTACTCCCCCCGAGACTAGCGGGGCATACAGATACGCAGTATTTT
V gene: TRBV11-3
D gene: TRBD2
J gene: TRBJ2-3
clone size: .

CDR3 protein: CASSFLKGRVLFF
CDR3 DNA: TGTGCCAGCAGTTTCCTAAAGGGGAGGGTACTGTTTTTT
V gene: TRBV6-5
D gene: .
J gene: TRBJ1-4
clone size: .

CDR3 protein: CASKSGGQDTYEQYF
CDR3 DNA: TGTGCCAGCAAATCGGGGGGACAGGATACCTACGAGCAGTACTTC
V gene: TRBV7-2
D gene: .
J gene: TRBJ2-7
clone size: once

CDR3 protein: CASSLAGKNNEQFF
CDR3 DNA: TGTGCCAGCAGCCTCGCAGGCAAAAACAATGAGCAGTTCTTC
V gene: TRBV7-9
D gene: .
J gene: TRBJ2-1
clone size: .

CDR3 protein: CASQRQELNTEAFF
CDR3 DNA: TGTGCCAGCCAGAGACAGGAATTGAACACTGAAGCTTTCTTT
V gene: TRBV7-8
D gene: .
J gene: TRBJ1-1
clone size: once

CDR3 protein: CASSLAGTGGNTGELFF
CDR3 DNA: TGCGCCAGCAGCTTGGCCGGGACAGGGGGCAACACCGGGGAGCTGTTTTTT
V gene: TRBV5-1
D gene: TRBD1
J gene: TRBJ2-2
clone size: .

CDR3 protein: CASSHASRNTEAFF
CDR3 DNA: TGTGCCAGCAGCCACGCCTCCAGGAACACTGAAGCTTTCTTT
V gene: TRBV6-5
D gene: .
J gene: TRBJ1-1
clone size: .

CDR3 protein: CASSQDRGGNEQFF
CDR3 DNA: TGTGCCAGCAGCCAAGATCGGGGGGGAAATGAGCAGTTCTTC
V gene: TRBV14
D gene: TRBD2
J gene: TRBJ2-1
clone size: .

CDR3 protein: CASSPPWAETQYF
CDR3 DNA: TGTGCCAGCAGTCCCCCCTGGGCTGAGACCCAGTACTTC
V gene: TRBV6-5
D gene: .
J gene: TRBJ2-5
clone size: .

CDR3 protein: CACAAENQPQHF
CDR3 DNA: TGTGCCTGTGCGGCGGAGAATCAGCCCCAGCATTTT
V gene: TRBV30
D gene: .
J gene: TRBJ1-5
clone size: few